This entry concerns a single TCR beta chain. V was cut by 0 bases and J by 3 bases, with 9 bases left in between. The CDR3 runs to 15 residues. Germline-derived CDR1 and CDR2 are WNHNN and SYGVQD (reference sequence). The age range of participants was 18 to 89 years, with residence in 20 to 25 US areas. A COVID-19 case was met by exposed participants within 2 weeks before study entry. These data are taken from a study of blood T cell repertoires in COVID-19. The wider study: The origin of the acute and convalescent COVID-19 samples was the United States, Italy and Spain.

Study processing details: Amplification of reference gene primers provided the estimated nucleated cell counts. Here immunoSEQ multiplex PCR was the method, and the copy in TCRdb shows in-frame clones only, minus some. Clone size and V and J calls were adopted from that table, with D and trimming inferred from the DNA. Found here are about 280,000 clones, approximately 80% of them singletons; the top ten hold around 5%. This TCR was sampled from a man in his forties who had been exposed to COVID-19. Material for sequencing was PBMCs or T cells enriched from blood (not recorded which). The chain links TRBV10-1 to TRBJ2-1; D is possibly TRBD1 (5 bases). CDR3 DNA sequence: TGCGCCAGCAGTGAGTCGTCAGGGTTCTACAATGAGCAGTTCTTC. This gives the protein CASSESSGFYNEQFF.